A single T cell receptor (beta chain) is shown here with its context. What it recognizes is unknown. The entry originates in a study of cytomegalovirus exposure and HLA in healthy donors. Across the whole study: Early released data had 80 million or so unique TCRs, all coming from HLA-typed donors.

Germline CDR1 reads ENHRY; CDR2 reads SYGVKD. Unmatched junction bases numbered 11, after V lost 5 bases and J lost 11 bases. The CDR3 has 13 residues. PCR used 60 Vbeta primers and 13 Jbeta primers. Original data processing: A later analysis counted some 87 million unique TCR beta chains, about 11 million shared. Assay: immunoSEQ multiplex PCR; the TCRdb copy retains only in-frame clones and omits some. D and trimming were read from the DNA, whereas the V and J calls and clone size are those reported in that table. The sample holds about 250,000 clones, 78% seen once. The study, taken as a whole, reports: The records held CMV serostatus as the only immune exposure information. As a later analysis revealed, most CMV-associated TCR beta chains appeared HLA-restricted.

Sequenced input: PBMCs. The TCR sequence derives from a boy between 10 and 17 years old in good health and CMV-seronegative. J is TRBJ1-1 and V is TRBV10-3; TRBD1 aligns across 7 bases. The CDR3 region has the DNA TGTGCCATCAGTAGGGGGCCCCTGTTAAGCGCTTTCTTT. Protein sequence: CAISRGPLLSAFF.